A single sample is the source of the 28 T cell receptor beta chains below, sequenced in a study of cytomegalovirus exposure and HLA in healthy donors. It was with 60 Vbeta and 13 Jbeta primers that the PCR ran. Clones were read by immunoSEQ multiplex PCR, and TCRdb kept only the in-frame ones, dropping some. The sample holds 100,000 to 120,000 clones, 79% seen once. The source material was PBMCs. The receptors originated from a man aged 25-45 years in good health and CMV-seropositive.

The genes are TRBV10-1 and TRBJ1-1, with 7 bases identical to TRBD1. Per the germline V gene, CDR1 is WNHNN and CDR2 is SYGVQD (reference sequence). V lost 8 bases to trimming and J lost 5 bases; unmatched junction nucleotides: 8. This CDR3 spans 13 amino acids. The CDR3 nucleotides read TGCGCCAGCCGACAGGGAGGAAGGACTGAAGCTTTCTTT. Its protein product is CASRQGGRTEAFF.

The rearrangement joins TRBV9 to TRBJ2-2; D is possibly TRBD1 (6 bases). The V and J ends lost 4 bases and 4 bases respectively, with 11 bases between them. Germline V gives CDR1 SGDLS, CDR2 YYNGEE. This CDR3 is 14 amino acids long. The CDR3 nucleotides read TGTGCCAGCAGCCGCAGACAGGCCACCGGGGAGCTGTTTTTT. Encoded protein: CASSRRQATGELFF.

This chain joins TRBV4-1 and TRBJ1-5; D is ambiguous. Germline loops: CDR1 MGHRA, CDR2 YSYEKL. The CDR3 spans 16 residues. V lost 0 bases to trimming and J lost 2 bases, with 11 bases between them. The CDR3 coding sequence is TGCGCCAGCAGCCAAGATCCCGCCGGTGGCAATCAGCCCCAGCATTTT. This gives the protein CASSQDPAGGNQPQHF.

This chain connects TRBV6-4 to TRBJ2-5; D perhaps matches TRBD1 (6 bases). Trimming removed 8 bases from V and 5 bases from J, with 21 bases in between. Per germline, CDR1 MRHNA and CDR2 SNTAGT. CDR3 size: 15 residues. The CDR3 DNA reads TGTGCCAGCCCGAGAAGCCAGGGGTTGGGGGAGACCCAGTACTTC. It yields the protein CASPRSQGLGETQYF.

The chain recombines TRBV21-1 with TRBJ2-3; the table names TRBD2, a call not compared with the DNA. TRBV21-1 corresponds to a pseudogene. The CDR3 loop spans 14 amino acids. The DNA of the CDR3 is TGTGCCAGCAGCAAACGTGTAGACGGGGATACGCAGTATTTT. Translation: CASSKRVDGDTQYF.

The V gene is TRBV27, the J gene TRBJ1-3; TRBD1 might be the D (6 bases). The CDR3 is 15 residues long. Germline CDR1 is MNHEY and CDR2 is SMNVEV (reference sequence). V dropped 2 bases and J dropped 0 bases, with 8 bases sitting between them. The DNA of the CDR3 is TGTGCCAGCAGTTTAAAGGGGGACTCTGGAAACACCATATATTTT. It specifies CASSLKGDSGNTIYF.

V and J are TRBV4-2 and TRBJ2-1; 7 nucleotides agree with TRBD2. V lost 0 bases, J lost 9 bases, and 11 bases stayed unmatched. Germline lookup yields CDR1 LGHNA and CDR2 YNFKEQ. CDR3 length equals 16 residues. The CDR3 spells CASSQDREDFTGEQFF. CDR3 nucleotides: TGTGCCAGCAGCCAAGATCGGGAGGATTTCACCGGTGAGCAGTTCTTC.

This rearrangement joins TRBV9 to TRBJ1-1, with TRBD1 as a possible D gene (6 bases). Germline CDR1 reads SGDLS; CDR2 reads YYNGEE. This CDR3 spans 14 amino acids. Deletions cut 4 bases from V and 0 bases from J, with 10 bases between. The CDR3 nucleotides read TGTGCCAGCAGCTCCGGACAGATGAACACTGAAGCTTTCTTT. Protein product: CASSSGQMNTEAFF.

The chain recombines TRBV5-1 with TRBJ2-7, with D maybe TRBD2 (7 bases). The germline V and J ends were trimmed by 0 bases and 2 bases, with 21 bases remaining between them. Per germline, CDR1 SGHRS and CDR2 YFSETQ. This CDR3 contains 18 residues. CDR3 in DNA: TGCGCCAGCAGCTTGGGTGGGGGGGCGGGGGACGCTCCCTACGAGCAGTACTTC. This encodes CASSLGGGAGDAPYEQYF.

In its sample, this clone was seen a few times. At one of its ends the junction is not consistent with the germline gene, which may arise from a read error. The J gene is TRBJ1-1, the V gene TRBV2; perhaps TRBD1 as D (6 bases). CDR1 and CDR2 from the germline V gene are SNHLY and FYNNEI. The CDR3 sequence is 10 residues long. The CDR3 bases are TGTGCCAGCGGTAGGACAGTCCCTCGGTTT. It yields the protein CASGRTVPRF.

This rearrangement joins TRBV21-1 to TRBJ2-5; the table's D call, TRBD2, has no DNA check behind it. TRBV21-1 counts as a pseudogene. The CDR3 runs 15 residues. The chain's CDR3 is CASSAGLGREETQYF. Here the CDR3 DNA reads TGTGCCAGCAGCGCGGGACTAGGCCGAGAAGAGACCCAGTACTTC.

V gene TRBV7-3 combines with J gene TRBJ2-1, with 14 bases lining up with TRBD2. The germline gives CDR1 SGHTA, CDR2 FQGTGA. The CDR3 runs 17 residues. J lost 8 bases, V lost 4 bases, and 10 bases had no gene match. The CDR3 region is CASSSAQTSGGGYEQFF. CDR3 DNA sequence: TGTGCCAGCAGCTCCGCCCAGACTAGCGGGGGGGGTTATGAGCAGTTCTTC. Supplemented by reference TRBV7-3 and TRBJ2-1, the full variable domain reads GAGVSQTPSNKVTEKGKYVELRCDPISGHTALYWYRQSLGQGPEFLIYFQGTGAADDSGLPNDRFFAVRPEGSVSTLKIQRTERGDSAVYLCASSSAQTSGGGYEQFFGPGTRLTVL.

This chain connects TRBV6-5 to TRBJ1-2; 11 nucleotides agree with TRBD1. V was clipped by 5 bases and J by 6 bases; unmatched bases: 8. The CDR3 covers 15 residues. Germline values: CDR1 MNHEY, CDR2 SVGAGI. The CDR3: CASSHHGQGANGYTF. The CDR3 DNA follows: TGTGCCAGCAGTCACCACGGACAGGGGGCCAATGGCTACACCTTC.

This clone showed up just once. The genes are TRBV4-2 and TRBJ2-1, with TRBD1 as a possible D gene (6 bases). V shed 3 bases and J shed 1 base, with 16 bases lying between them. This CDR3 region has 17 residues. Germline V gene lookup returns CDR1 LGHNA and CDR2 YNFKEQ. CDR3: CASSQAEGVWSYNEQFF. As DNA, the CDR3 is TGTGCCAGCAGCCAGGCTGAGGGGGTCTGGTCCTACAATGAGCAGTTCTTC.

The V gene is TRBV6-5, the J gene TRBJ1-2; D is possibly TRBD1 (6 bases). CDR3 length: 13 residues. The germline CDR1 and CDR2 sequences are MNHEY and SVGAGI. V lost 6 bases and J lost 4, with 12 bases in between. CDR3 DNA sequence: TGTGCCAGCAGCCGCGGGGGCTTCTATGGCTACACCTTC. Translation gives CASSRGGFYGYTF.

As DNA, the CDR3 is TGTGCCAGCAGCCAAGGGACCGGGACTAGCGGGGGGGGTAAGCAGTTCTTC. Encoded protein: CASSQGTGTSGGGKQFF. The chain employs TRBV4-2 and TRBJ2-1, with 16 nucleotides matching TRBD2. The CDR3 runs 17 residues. CDR1 and CDR2 from the germline V gene are LGHNA and YNFKEQ. V lost 1 base, J lost 11 bases, and 8 bases stayed unmatched.

The chain employs TRBV10-1 and TRBJ1-2, with 7 bases aligning to TRBD1. V shed 11 bases and J 3 bases; nucleotides not matched to a gene: 6. This CDR3 contains 12 residues. Per the germline V gene, CDR1 is WNHNN and CDR2 is SYGVQD (reference sequence). CDR3 nucleotide sequence: TGCGCCGGGGGACAGACAGACTATGGCTACACCTTC. Protein: CAGGQTDYGYTF.

The chain employs TRBV6-1 and TRBJ1-6; 7 nucleotides line up with TRBD1. The CDR3 runs to 15 residues. CDR1 is MNHNS and CDR2 is SASEGT in the germline V gene. Trimming removed 4 bases from V and 9 bases from J; junction bases left unmatched: 9. The CDR3 DNA is TGTGCCAGCAGTGTAATGGGACAGACGTCTTCACCCCTCCACTTT. The encoded protein is CASSVMGQTSSPLHF.

CDR3 coding DNA: TGCGCCAGCAGCCCAACAGGGGGCTCCTACAATGAGCAGTTCTTC. It translates to CASSPTGGSYNEQFF. The rearrangement uses TRBV5-1 and TRBJ2-1; 8 bases align to TRBD1. The V segment lost 4 bases and the J segment 0 bases; nucleotides outside the gene matches: 3. CDR3 length: 15 residues. Germline values: CDR1 SGHRS, CDR2 YFSETQ.

The chain carries TRBV15 and TRBJ2-3, with TRBD2 identical over 13 bases. V shed 0 bases, J shed 0 bases, and the junction held 9 bases outside the gene matches. The length of the CDR3 is 20 residues. CDR1 and CDR2 from the germline V gene are LNHNV and YYDKDF (reference sequence). The chain's CDR3 is CATSREPTGLAGASTDTQYF. As DNA, the CDR3 is TGTGCCACCAGCAGAGAACCGACCGGACTAGCGGGGGCCAGCACAGATACGCAGTATTTT.

The genes are TRBV30 and TRBJ2-6; perhaps TRBD2 as D (7 bases). The CDR3 length is 15 residues. Germline-derived CDR1 and CDR2 are GTSNPN and SVGIG (reference sequence). V dropped 5 bases and J dropped 3 bases, with 14 bases sitting between them. The CDR3 region is CAWAPGGLGANVLTF. The CDR3 bases are TGTGCCTGGGCCCCGGGGGGCCTTGGGGCCAACGTCCTGACTTTC. The whole variable domain, remainder taken from reference TRBV30 and TRBJ2-6, is SQTIHQWPATLVQPVGSPLSLECTVEGTSNPNLYWYRQAAGRGLQLLFYSVGIGQISSEVPQNLSASRPQDRQFILSSKKLLLSDSGFYLCAWAPGGLGANVLTFGAGSRLTVL.

The J gene is TRBJ2-5, the V gene TRBV19; weak D call: TRBD2 (5 bases). Trimming shortened V by 8 bases and J by 7 bases, and 11 bases separated the two germline ends. This CDR3 comprises 11 residues. CDR1 is LNHDA and CDR2 is SQIVND in the germline V gene (reference sequence). The CDR3 loop reads CASAYGGTQYF. CDR3 sequence (DNA): TGTGCCAGTGCCTATGGAGGGACCCAGTACTTC. The complete variable domain, with remaining parts taken from reference TRBV19 and TRBJ2-5, reads DGGITQSPKYLFRKEGQNVTLSCEQNLNHDAMYWYRQDPGQGLRLIYYSQIVNDFQKGDIAEGYSVSREKKESFPLTVTSAQKNPTAFYLCASAYGGTQYFGPGTRLLVL.

As for this clone: Without the conserved terminal phenylalanine or tryptophan, this CDR3 likely stems from a read error. The V gene is TRBV5-6, the J gene TRBJ1-6, with a tentative D call TRBD1 (6 bases). The CDR3 contains 13 residues. Germline CDR1 SGHDT, CDR2 YYEEEE. V gave up 0 bases and J gave up 10 bases, with 8 bases separating them. The CDR3 coding sequence is TGTGCCAGCAGCTTGGGGACAGTCTCACCCCTCCACCTT. It codes for CASSLGTVSPLHL.

The chain links TRBV23-1 to TRBJ1-6; D might be TRBD1 (5 bases). TRBV23-1 is an ORF, with its function uncertain. V shed 0 bases and J shed 7 bases, with 13 bases lying between them. The CDR3 length is 16 residues. The CDR3 here is CASSQSGQGSNSPLHF. CDR3 sequence (DNA): TGCGCCAGCAGTCAATCGGGGCAGGGATCAAATTCACCCCTCCACTTT.

This clone has just a few counts. V gene TRBV5-1 combines with J gene TRBJ1-1; D is uncertain. Germline CDR1 SGHRS, CDR2 YFSETQ. This CDR3 has 13 amino acids. Deletions cut 0 bases from V and 3 bases from J, with 6 bases between. Here the CDR3 DNA reads TGCGCCAGCAGCTTGGACCAGTACACTGAAGCTTTCTTT. Amino acids: CASSLDQYTEAFF.

CDR3 nucleotides: TGTGCCAGCTACCCTGGGTCAGGGGATTACGAGCAGTACTTC. This codes for CASYPGSGDYEQYF. This chain links TRBV6-5 with TRBJ2-7, with a tentative D call TRBD1 (6 bases). V lost 8 bases and J lost 4, with 18 bases in between. The germline CDR1 and CDR2 sequences are MNHEY and SVGAGI. The CDR3 sequence is 14 residues long.

CDR3 sequence: CASTKDFGIEPLHF. CDR3 sequence (DNA): TGTGCCAGCACCAAGGATTTCGGGATCGAACCCCTCCACTTT. The rearrangement joins TRBV6-5 to TRBJ1-6, with D hard to call. Between the trimmed V and J ends, which lost 7 bases and 12 bases, there was a span of 19 bases. The germline V gene has CDR1 MNHEY and CDR2 SVGAGI. The length of the CDR3 is 14 residues.

The chain combines TRBV6-5 with TRBJ1-2; TRBD1 matches at 10 bases. Germline trimming cut 0 bases from V and 4 bases from J; bases unmatched to any gene: 5. The germline V gene has CDR1 MNHEY and CDR2 SVGAGI. This CDR3 region has 16 residues. CDR3 nucleotide sequence: TGTGCCAGCAGTTACTCAAGGACAGGGGGGGGCTATGGCTACACCTTC. Its protein product is CASSYSRTGGGYGYTF.